A selection of T cell receptor beta chains follows, all from one sample in a study of cytomegalovirus exposure and HLA in healthy donors. Clones were sequenced by immunoSEQ multiplex PCR, and TCRdb holds only the in-frame ones, with some missing. The data show 90,000 to 100,000 clones, approximately 76% seen once. Material for sequencing was PBMCs. These receptors were obtained from an older woman in good health and CMV-seropositive. CDR3s include the opening cysteine and the closing phenylalanine or tryptophan. A D gene is named only where the DNA matches it firmly. Clone size, where shown, is once, few, many, or a class for clones that have expanded.

.,TRBJ2-5,TRBV29-1,.,CSVVGLLGNVGETQYF,TGCAGCGTTGTCGGTTTACTCGGGAATGTAGGAGAGACCCAGTACTTC
TRBD2,TRBJ2-5,TRBV5-1,.,CASSFSGRGQTQYF,TGCGCCAGCAGCTTTAGCGGGAGAGGGCAGACCCAGTACTTC
TRBD2,TRBJ2-1,TRBV4-1,.,CASSQLAGGPGEQFF,TGCGCCAGCAGCCAACTAGCGGGAGGACCCGGTGAGCAGTTCTTC
TRBD1,TRBJ2-7,TRBV27,.,CASSRTGTGFYEQYF,TGTGCCAGCAGTCGGACCGGGACAGGGTTCTACGAGCAGTACTTC
.,TRBJ2-4,TRBV20-1,.,CSGGPTSFQYF,TGCAGTGGGGGCCCGACTAGTTTTCAGTACTTC
.,TRBJ1-1,TRBV29-1,.,CSAQSGQNTEAFF,TGCAGCGCCCAATCGGGACAGAACACTGAAGCTTTCTTT
.,TRBJ1-5,TRBV19,.,CASSARELVGPQHF,TGTGCCAGTAGTGCCCGGGAACTCGTTGGGCCCCAGCATTTT
.,TRBJ1-3,TRBV4-1,.,CASSQDPGFTGNTIYF,TGCGCCAGCAGCCAAGATCCGGGGTTTACTGGAAACACCATATATTTT
TRBD1,TRBJ1-1,TRBV6-5,.,CASTQLFQGAEAFF,TGTGCCAGCACCCAACTCTTCCAGGGGGCGGAAGCTTTCTTT
.,TRBJ2-5,TRBV2,.,CASSPSRRQDF,TGTGCCAGCAGCCCCAGCCGACGCCAGGACTTC
TRBD2,TRBJ2-3,TRBV7-9,.,CASSLLAGGPDTQYF,TGTGCCAGCAGCTTATTGGCGGGAGGGCCAGATACGCAGTATTTT
TRBD2,TRBJ2-5,TRBV5-1,.,CASSLIVSGKGQETQYF,TGCGCCAGCAGCTTGATAGTTAGCGGGAAGGGCCAAGAGACCCAGTACTTC
.,TRBJ2-5,TRBV7-7,.,CASSFGPQGGETQYF,TGTGCTAGCAGCTTTGGGCCACAAGGAGGGGAGACCCAGTACTTC
TRBD2,TRBJ2-7,TRBV30,.,CAWSRGLAGYEQYF,TGTGCCTGGAGTAGGGGACTAGCGGGATACGAGCAGTACTTC
TRBD1,TRBJ1-2,TRBV6-4,.,CASSEGTGIFNYGYTF,TGTGCCAGCAGTGAGGGGACAGGGATCTTTAACTATGGCTACACCTTC
TRBD2,TRBJ2-7,TRBV10-3,few,CAISPIGGTSSYEQYF,TGTGCCATCAGCCCGATTGGCGGGACTAGCAGCTACGAGCAGTACTTC
.,TRBJ2-7,TRBV9,.,CASSVAGGRTDEQYF,TGTGCCAGCAGCGTAGCTGGGGGCAGAACGGACGAGCAGTACTTC
.,TRBJ2-1,TRBV30,.,CAWSRELQPPNEQFF,TGTGCCTGGAGTCGTGAGCTCCAACCCCCCAATGAGCAGTTCTTC
.,TRBJ1-3,TRBV30,.,CAWSYSVQGNTIYF,TGTGCCTGGAGTTACTCGGTACAGGGAAACACCATATATTTT
TRBD2,TRBJ2-1,TRBV7-2,.,CASSRGVGLRYNEQFF,TGTGCCAGCAGCCGGGGGGTGGGACTACGCTACAATGAGCAGTTCTTC
.,TRBJ1-2,TRBV11-2,few,CASSQERLARDGYTF,TGCGCCAGCAGCCAAGAAAGACTGGCCAGGGATGGCTACACCTTC
.,TRBJ2-1,TRBV15,.,CATSRARNSYNEQFF,TGTGCCACCAGCAGAGCTAGGAACTCCTACAATGAGCAGTTCTTC
.,TRBJ1-1,TRBV5-6,.,CASSLEVSGTEAFF,TGTGCCAGCAGCTTGGAGGTATCGGGCACTGAAGCTTTCTTT
TRBD1,TRBJ2-5,TRBV6-5,.,CASSYSNPGTGETQYF,TGTGCCAGCAGTTACTCGAATCCCGGGACAGGGGAGACCCAGTACTTC
TRBD2,TRBJ2-5,TRBV4-1,.,CASSLGLAGEEETQYF,TGCGCCAGCAGCCTCGGACTAGCGGGAGAGGAAGAGACCCAGTACTTC
.,TRBJ2-7,TRBV6-6,.,CASSLALGTYEQYF,TGTGCCAGCAGTTTAGCGCTGGGCACCTACGAGCAGTACTTC
.,TRBJ2-5,TRBV6-5,.,CASRPYLSGGKTQYF,TGTGCCAGCAGACCCTACCTATCAGGGGGGAAGACCCAGTACTTC
.,TRBJ2-4,TRBV29-1,.,CSVEVSSGNIQYF,TGCAGCGTTGAAGTCAGTAGCGGAAACATTCAGTACTTC
.,TRBJ2-3,TRBV5-1,.,CASSLYTDTQYF,TGCGCCAGCAGCTTGTACACAGATACGCAGTATTTT